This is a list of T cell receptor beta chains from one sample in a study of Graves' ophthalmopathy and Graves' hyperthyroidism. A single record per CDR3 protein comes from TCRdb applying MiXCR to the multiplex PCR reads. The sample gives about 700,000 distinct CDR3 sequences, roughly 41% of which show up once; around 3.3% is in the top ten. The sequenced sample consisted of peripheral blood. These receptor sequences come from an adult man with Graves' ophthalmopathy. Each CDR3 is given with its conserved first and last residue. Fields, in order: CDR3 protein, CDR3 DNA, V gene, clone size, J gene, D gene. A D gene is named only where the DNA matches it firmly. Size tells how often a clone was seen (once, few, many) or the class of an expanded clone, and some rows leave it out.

CDR3 protein: CAWSVRWGNSPLHF
CDR3 DNA: TGTGCCTGGAGTGTACGGTGGGGGAATTCACCCCTCCACTTT
V gene: TRBV30
clone size: few
J gene: TRBJ1-6
D gene: .

CDR3 protein: CASSQNRDRVNSPLHF
CDR3 DNA: TGTGCCAGCAGCCAAAACCGGGACAGGGTTAATTCACCCCTCCACTTT
V gene: TRBV9
clone size: .
J gene: TRBJ1-6
D gene: TRBD1

CDR3 protein: CASSQRSGNTIYF
CDR3 DNA: TGTGCCAGCAGCCAGAGATCTGGAAACACCATATATTTT
V gene: TRBV14
clone size: many
J gene: TRBJ1-3
D gene: .

CDR3 protein: CASSLDLGRNYGYTF
CDR3 DNA: TGTGCCAGCAGTTTAGACCTGGGAAGGAACTATGGCTACACCTTC
V gene: TRBV12-3/TRBV12-4
clone size: many
J gene: TRBJ1-2
D gene: .

CDR3 protein: CASSSGGTGAGSTEALF
CDR3 DNA: TGTGCCAGCAGCTCAGGCGGGACAGGGGCAGGGAGCACTGAAGCTCTCTTT
V gene: TRBV5-1
clone size: .
J gene: TRBJ1-1
D gene: TRBD1

CDR3 protein: CSAETGTTERETQYF
CDR3 DNA: TGCAGTGCTGAAACCGGGACAACAGAGCGAGAGACCCAGTACTTC
V gene: TRBV20-1
clone size: .
J gene: TRBJ2-5
D gene: .

CDR3 protein: CGSSHSGGAIWELFF
CDR3 DNA: TGTGGCAGCAGCCATAGCGGGGGGGCGATCTGGGAGCTGTTTTTT
V gene: TRBV7-2
clone size: .
J gene: TRBJ2-2
D gene: TRBD2

CDR3 protein: CASSPGQVNTEAFF
CDR3 DNA: TGTGCCAGCAGTCCGGGACAGGTGAACACTGAAGCTTTCTTT
V gene: TRBV9
clone size: many
J gene: TRBJ1-1
D gene: TRBD1

CDR3 protein: CASSKHGDTIYF
CDR3 DNA: TGTGCCAGCAGTAAACACGGGGACACCATATATTTT
V gene: TRBV6-1
clone size: .
J gene: TRBJ1-3
D gene: .

CDR3 protein: CAISAREDRNSPLHF
CDR3 DNA: TGTGCCATCAGTGCTAGAGAAGACCGTAATTCACCCCTCCACTTT
V gene: TRBV10-3
clone size: .
J gene: TRBJ1-6
D gene: .

CDR3 protein: CASRQGTALNSPLHF
CDR3 DNA: TGTGCCAGCAGGCAAGGGACAGCACTTAATTCACCCCTCCACTTT
V gene: TRBV7-9
clone size: many
J gene: TRBJ1-6
D gene: TRBD1

CDR3 protein: CASSGGTSGSYEQYF
CDR3 DNA: TGTGCCAGTAGTGGGGGGACTAGCGGGTCCTACGAGCAGTACTTC
V gene: TRBV19
clone size: many
J gene: TRBJ2-7
D gene: TRBD2

CDR3 protein: CASSLALTSGSPYEQYF
CDR3 DNA: TGTGCCAGCAGCTTAGCGCTGACTAGCGGGAGTCCCTACGAGCAGTACTTC
V gene: TRBV7-9
clone size: many
J gene: TRBJ2-7
D gene: TRBD2

CDR3 protein: CASSVATSNYGYTF
CDR3 DNA: TGTGCCAGCAGCGTAGCGACATCCAACTATGGCTACACCTTC
V gene: TRBV9
clone size: many
J gene: TRBJ1-2
D gene: .

CDR3 protein: CATSEGTGTYEQYF
CDR3 DNA: TGTGCCACCAGTGAAGGGACAGGAACCTACGAGCAGTACTTC
V gene: TRBV24-1
clone size: many
J gene: TRBJ2-7
D gene: TRBD1

CDR3 protein: CASSAWGVYSNQPQHF
CDR3 DNA: TGCGCCAGCAGTGCCTGGGGAGTCTATAGCAATCAGCCCCAGCATTTT
V gene: TRBV10-2
clone size: many
J gene: TRBJ1-5
D gene: .

CDR3 protein: CASSLTTGNTDTQYF
CDR3 DNA: TGTGCCAGCAGCCTGACGACAGGAAACACAGATACGCAGTATTTT
V gene: TRBV14
clone size: .
J gene: TRBJ2-3
D gene: .

CDR3 protein: CASRKTSSGAGELFF
CDR3 DNA: TGTGCCAGCAGAAAGACGTCCTCGGGGGCCGGGGAGCTGTTTTTT
V gene: TRBV7-2
clone size: many
J gene: TRBJ2-2
D gene: .

CDR3 protein: CSARIRQLWETQYF
CDR3 DNA: TGCAGTGCTAGGATCAGACAGTTGTGGGAGACCCAGTACTTC
V gene: TRBV20-1
clone size: many
J gene: TRBJ2-5
D gene: .

CDR3 protein: CASSLAGGPGGELFF
CDR3 DNA: TGTGCCAGCAGCTTAGCGGGAGGGCCTGGCGGGGAGCTGTTTTTT
V gene: TRBV7-2
clone size: .
J gene: TRBJ2-2
D gene: TRBD2

CDR3 protein: CASSEGSTGGSNQPRHF
CDR3 DNA: TGTGCCAGCAGTGAAGGGTCGACAGGGGGAAGTAATCAGCCCCGGCATTTT
V gene: TRBV2
clone size: .
J gene: TRBJ1-5
D gene: TRBD1

CDR3 protein: CASSKRGTYEQYF
CDR3 DNA: TGTGCCAGCAGCAAGCGGGGGACCTACGAGCAGTACTTC
V gene: TRBV7-8
clone size: .
J gene: TRBJ2-7
D gene: TRBD2

CDR3 protein: CASSLVRRQGPTNEKLFF
CDR3 DNA: TGTGCCAGCAGCTTAGTTCGTCGACAGGGACCAACTAATGAAAAACTGTTTTTT
V gene: TRBV7-8
clone size: many
J gene: TRBJ1-4
D gene: TRBD1

CDR3 protein: CASSLVAGLLTGPNEQYF
CDR3 DNA: TGTGCCAGCAGCTTAGTCGCGGGACTCCTCACTGGGCCGAACGAGCAGTACTTC
V gene: TRBV7-6
clone size: many
J gene: TRBJ2-7
D gene: .

CDR3 protein: CASQLGQGRSPLHF
CDR3 DNA: TGTGCCAGCCAACTGGGACAGGGGAGGTCACCCCTCCACTTT
V gene: TRBV19
clone size: .
J gene: TRBJ1-6
D gene: TRBD1

CDR3 protein: CATSSSWTGGESPLHF
CDR3 DNA: TGTGCCACCAGCAGCTCCTGGACAGGGGGGGAATCACCCCTCCACTTT
V gene: TRBV15
clone size: .
J gene: TRBJ1-6
D gene: TRBD1

CDR3 protein: CAISESGRNEQYF
CDR3 DNA: TGTGCCATCAGTGAGTCGGGACGCAACGAGCAGTACTTC
V gene: TRBV10-3
clone size: .
J gene: TRBJ2-7
D gene: .

CDR3 protein: CASSQDYRGPYEQYF
CDR3 DNA: TGCGCCAGCAGCCAAGATTACAGGGGGCCGTACGAGCAGTACTTC
V gene: TRBV4-3
clone size: .
J gene: TRBJ2-7
D gene: TRBD1

CDR3 protein: CASKEPGQGIYGYTF
CDR3 DNA: TGTGCCAGCAAAGAGCCGGGACAGGGGATCTATGGCTACACCTTC
V gene: TRBV6-6
clone size: few
J gene: TRBJ1-2
D gene: TRBD1

CDR3 protein: CASSAPPEETQYF
CDR3 DNA: TGCGCCAGCAGCGCCCCCCCCGAGGAGACCCAGTACTTC
V gene: TRBV4-1
clone size: many
J gene: TRBJ2-5
D gene: .

CDR3 protein: CASSKRETQYF
CDR3 DNA: TGTGCCAGTAGTAAGAGGGAGACCCAGTACTTC
V gene: TRBV19
clone size: .
J gene: TRBJ2-5
D gene: .

CDR3 protein: CASSLTGTVYEQYF
CDR3 DNA: TGTGCCAGCAGCTTGACAGGGACCGTCTACGAGCAGTACTTC
V gene: TRBV5-6
clone size: many
J gene: TRBJ2-7
D gene: .

CDR3 protein: CATQGSTNEKLFF
CDR3 DNA: TGTGCCACCCAAGGATCAACTAATGAAAAACTGTTTTTT
V gene: TRBV24-1
clone size: many
J gene: TRBJ1-4
D gene: .

CDR3 protein: CASSQDNAIYEQYF
CDR3 DNA: TGCGCCAGCAGCCAAGATAACGCCATCTACGAGCAGTACTTC
V gene: TRBV4-1
clone size: .
J gene: TRBJ2-7
D gene: .

CDR3 protein: CASGSGLSGGYTF
CDR3 DNA: TGTGCCAGCGGCTCGGGACTCTCGGGGGGCTACACCTTC
V gene: TRBV25-1
clone size: few
J gene: TRBJ1-2
D gene: .

CDR3 protein: CASSLVPGSHQETQYF
CDR3 DNA: TGCGCCAGCAGCTTGGTCCCAGGGTCCCATCAAGAGACCCAGTACTTC
V gene: TRBV5-1
clone size: .
J gene: TRBJ2-5
D gene: .

CDR3 protein: CASSPQSRTEIYEQYF
CDR3 DNA: TGCGCCAGCAGCCCTCAATCAAGGACAGAGATCTACGAGCAGTACTTC
V gene: TRBV4-1
clone size: few
J gene: TRBJ2-7
D gene: .

CDR3 protein: CASSFGAAGELFF
CDR3 DNA: TGTGCCAGCAGCTTCGGTGCCGCCGGGGAGCTGTTTTTT
V gene: TRBV7-8
clone size: many
J gene: TRBJ2-2
D gene: .

CDR3 protein: CASSRGGSPLHF
CDR3 DNA: TGTGCCAGCTCGCGGGGAGGATCACCCCTCCACTTT
V gene: TRBV2
clone size: .
J gene: TRBJ1-6
D gene: .

CDR3 protein: CASSADREGGCTF
CDR3 DNA: TGTGCCAGCAGCGCCGACAGGGAAGGGGGCTGCACCTTC
V gene: TRBV2
clone size: .
J gene: TRBJ1-2
D gene: TRBD1

CDR3 protein: CAWSVGQGGTYEQYF
CDR3 DNA: TGTGCCTGGAGTGTAGGGCAGGGGGGAACCTACGAGCAGTACTTC
V gene: TRBV7-2
clone size: .
J gene: TRBJ2-7
D gene: .

CDR3 protein: CSVDLGTGTEAFF
CDR3 DNA: TGCAGCGTTGATCTGGGAACGGGTACTGAAGCTTTCTTT
V gene: TRBV29-1
clone size: once
J gene: TRBJ1-1
D gene: .

CDR3 protein: CASSLSRSQETQYF
CDR3 DNA: TGTGCCAGCTCCCTCAGCAGGTCCCAAGAGACCCAGTACTTC
V gene: TRBV7-8
clone size: few
J gene: TRBJ2-5
D gene: .

CDR3 protein: CASKAGGHGYQPQHF
CDR3 DNA: TGTGCCAGCAAAGCCGGTGGACACGGATATCAGCCCCAGCATTTT
V gene: TRBV9
clone size: .
J gene: TRBJ1-5
D gene: .

CDR3 protein: CASSLSGDAYEQYF
CDR3 DNA: TGTGCCAGCAGTTTGAGTGGGGATGCCTACGAGCAGTACTTC
V gene: TRBV7-6
clone size: many
J gene: TRBJ2-7
D gene: .